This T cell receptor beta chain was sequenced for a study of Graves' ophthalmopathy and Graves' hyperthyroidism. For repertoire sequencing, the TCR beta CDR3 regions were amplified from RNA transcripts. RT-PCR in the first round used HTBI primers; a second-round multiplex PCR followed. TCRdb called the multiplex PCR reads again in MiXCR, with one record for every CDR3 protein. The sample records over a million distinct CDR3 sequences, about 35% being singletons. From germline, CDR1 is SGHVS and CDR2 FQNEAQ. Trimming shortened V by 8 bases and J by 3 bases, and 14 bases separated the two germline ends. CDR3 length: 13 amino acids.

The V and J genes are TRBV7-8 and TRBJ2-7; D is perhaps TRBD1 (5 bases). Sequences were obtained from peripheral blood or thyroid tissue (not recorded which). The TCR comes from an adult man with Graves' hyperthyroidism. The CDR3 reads CASVAVGVYEQYF. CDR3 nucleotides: TGTGCCAGCGTTGCTGTAGGGGTCTACGAGCAGTACTTC. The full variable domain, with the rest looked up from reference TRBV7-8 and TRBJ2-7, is GAGVSQSPRYKVAKRGQDVALRCDPISGHVSLFWYQQALGQGPEFLTYFQNEAQLDKSGLPSDRFFAERPEGSVSTLKIQRTQQEDSAVYLCASVAVGVYEQYFGPGTRLTVT.